Listed here is a single TCR beta chain. J lost 2 bases, V lost 4 bases, and 3 bases had no gene match. The CDR3 has 14 amino acids. Per the germline V gene, CDR1 is SGHNT and CDR2 is YENEEA. This specimen comes from a study of radiotherapy plus CTLA-4 blockade in lung cancer. Only in-frame clones appear in the TCRdb table, and some are missing; sequencing was by immunoSEQ multiplex PCR. The data hold 80,000 or so clones, with around 79% observed a single time. The genes are TRBV11-3 and TRBJ2-3; TRBD1 agrees at 7 bases. The source is a human donor with non-small cell lung cancer who had a partial response to radiotherapy plus ipilimumab. Some clones in this sample may be carry-over from other donors' samples. Material: peripheral blood, obtained from a patient treated with radiotherapy plus ipilimumab. The CDR3 loop is CASSSGQYTDTQYF. The CDR3 DNA reads TGTGCCAGCAGCTCGGGACAGTACACAGATACGCAGTATTTT.